Only one count was recorded for the clone carrying this T cell receptor (beta chain). The germline V gene has CDR1 SNHLY and CDR2 FYNNEI. The CDR3 has 13 amino acids. The ends were cut back, 6 bases at V and 2 bases at J, with 10 bases in the middle. The table came from immunoSEQ multiplex PCR; TCRdb's copy has only in-frame clones and leaves some out. Altogether roughly 48,000 clones are present, 94% being singletons, with the ten largest covering roughly 0.5%. The sample is drawn from a study of T cell changes during pregnancy in multiple sclerosis. The source is a female donor with multiple sclerosis, enrolled in a pregnancy study. This sample comprised CD4+ T cells from peripheral blood mononuclear cells, obtained in the first trimester of pregnancy. The V gene is TRBV2, the J gene TRBJ2-5, with a tentative D call TRBD2 (5 bases). The CDR3 spells CASRLEVQETQYF. Written as DNA, the CDR3 is TGTGCCAGCAGATTGGAGGTACAAGAGACCCAGTACTTC.